This TCR beta chain stems from a study of cytomegalovirus exposure and HLA in healthy donors (dated by TCRdb to 2016 to 2017). Background on the whole study: In an earlier analysis of some 610 of the donors, less than 350 Gb of sequence data and 90 million to 130 million unique TCR beta sequences from about 180 million T cells were reported. All discovery cohort repertoires had been generated on a single sequencing platform. HLA typing covered class I and class II loci at four-digit resolution. Genome-wide SNP genotypes for about 65% of the roughly 670 donors were used in a later genetic analysis, which treated that subset as a discovery cohort. An early release that covered 500 to 800 HLA-typed donors contained approximately 300 gigabases of sequencing data and 75 million to 100 million unique TCR sequences. Along with the approximately 670-subject first cohort, a separate validation cohort of over a hundred different subjects was used. Donor age, sex, ethnicity and CMV serostatus were compiled alongside the repertoire data. Several DR-DQ haplotypes were treated as single units for association and clustering because of strong linkage in the cohort. Rather than drawing on any new phenotypic data, the later analysis identified candidate immune exposures from TCR beta sequences and the way those sequences occurred across donors. A later analysis re-examined previously published TCR beta repertoires from more than 650 donors and added high-resolution HLA genotyping to investigate patterns of TCR occurrence. Among 350 to 400 genotyped donors of the cohort, an average of approximately 240,000 unique TCR beta nucleotide sequences were sequenced per donor, 15% to 20% of them non-productive. An earlier analysis of approximately 580 of the donors used high-throughput TCR beta sequencing to judge whether each TCR beta V gene segment behaved as functional or pseudogenic. Typing coverage varied by locus: roughly 620-640 donors for A, B, C, DRB1 and DQB1; approximately 500 for DQA1; around 570 for DPA1; fewer than 480 for DPB1. Using immunosequencing, the study profiled T cell repertoires from 666 subjects and related those repertoires to cytomegalovirus serostatus. To predict cytomegalovirus infection status, the study brought together high-throughput TCR immunosequencing, statistical association of individual TCRs with disease status, and machine learning. The study aimed to test whether cataloging public T cell receptors could reveal signatures of past pathogen exposure. Among the approximately 400 genotyped donors, under 90% belonged to the genetic ancestry cluster associated with self-reported Caucasian donors. The full study reports these points: For the cohort, immune exposure information was limited to CMV serostatus. Assigning TCR associations to individual alleles was difficult when HLA alleles, especially DR and DQ, strongly co-occurred. Sequencing depth was assumed to be roughly uniform across donors in the presence/absence analyses, though that assumption may not hold. A further reported finding was that TCR beta sequences accurately predicted the HLA-A and HLA-B alleles for most subjects in the first cohort. In a later analysis, most CMV-associated TCR beta chains were found to appear HLA-restricted, with HLA associations seemingly driven largely by CMV exposure. In vitro tests confirmed that three of the cytomegalovirus-associated TCR beta chains recognize cytomegalovirus antigens. Cytomegalovirus status was reported to be diagnosed by the classifier with high specificity and sensitivity in both the original and validation cohorts. In a later analysis, several top co-occurrence clusters were reported to appear linked to parvovirus B19, influenza, CMV and Epstein-Barr virus. A later genetic analysis reported fewer N-insertions in productive TCRs among donors in an Asian-associated ancestry cluster than the roughly 640-donor mean. It was suggested by the authors that the approach could potentially be generalized to other disease states and immunological phenotypes. Some IMGT-functional V segments, including TRBV6-2 and TRBV6-3, could not be distinguished by the 87-base-pair reads and were therefore excluded. Broadly in line with IMGT annotations, most TCR beta V segments showed up in productive rearrangements about 87% or about 30% of the time in an earlier analysis of around 550 of the donors. In a later analysis, TCR association rates were found to vary across HLA loci, with the most associated TCRs seen for DRB1 alleles and the fewest for HLA-C alleles. This cohort had only TCR beta chains sequenced, and the lack of alpha or paired-chain data limited which features could be detected. A total of about 150 TCR beta chains were listed by the study as associated with cytomegalovirus. While some public TCRs were present in many individuals, most TCR sequences turned up only very rarely across donors. Specific HLA alleles were associated with 15,000 to 20,000 TCR beta sequences at a false discovery rate of 0.05 in a later analysis. Linkage disequilibrium might explain the correlated functional status among segregating V segments, but an unknown experimental factor could not be excluded. Compared with equally common non-associated chains, HLA-associated TCR beta chains in a later analysis were more clonally expanded and had lower generation probabilities. Because HLA typing was unavailable for some donors at each locus, only the typed subset was used in association tests. V-gene and J-gene trimming of TCR beta chains was associated with a missense DCLRE1C variant in a later genetic analysis, and the association was replicated in an independent cohort. A group of highly shared sequence variants was considered likely to be a technical artifact of the sequencing pipeline. The earlier analysis of almost 600 of the donors excluded some 16 rarely observed V segments, including chromosome 9 orphons, because counts were too low.

The CDR1 and CDR2 encoded by the germline V gene are SGHTA and FQGNSA. Spanning cysteine to phenylalanine, the CDR3 consists of 12 amino acids. Of all the DNA, just the CDR3 is kept, 36 bases in frame from base 1. Germline trimming amounts to 7 bases on V and 8 bases on J, with 6 as the count of junction bases outside the gene matches. The cohort comprised 710 or so healthy bone marrow donors. All cohort members were sampled while nominally healthy, although unrecorded immune exposures were likely present. The donor was CMV seropositive and belonged to the group of more than 250 seropositive cohort members. A peripheral blood sample was collected from each donor, and TCR beta sequencing was performed on peripheral blood mononuclear cells. Genomic DNA extraction from the blood cell samples was performed with the Qiagen DNeasy Blood Extraction Kit. The library came from the immunoSEQ multiplex PCR assay. A mixture of 60 forward primers for TCR Vbeta segments and 13 reverse primers for TCR Jbeta segments was used in the multiplex PCR. The CDR3 region of rearranged TCR beta genes was amplified from genomic DNA with a multiplex PCR assay. Amplified TCR beta libraries were sequenced as 87-base-pair reads on the Illumina HiSeq System. Processing in the source paper ran as follows. A later analysis counted approximately 74 million unique TCR beta chains across the 550 to 700 repertoires, and roughly 11 million of these chains were shared by at least two donors. Raw reads were error-corrected and collapsed into unique sequences with a nearest-neighbor algorithm that merged closely related sequences to remove PCR and sequencing errors. To assign V, D and J gene segments, CDR3 sequences were aligned to IMGT reference sequences. For a sequence to be retained, at least a six-nucleotide match to both a V gene segment and a J gene segment was required. Rearrangements were classified as productive when the CDR3 lacked stop codons and remained in frame with V and J, and all other rearrangements were classified as non-productive. CDR3 was defined by IMGT convention, running from the second conserved V-encoded cysteine to the conserved J-encoded phenylalanine. The earlier analysis of some 580 of the donors excluded any sequence lacking an unambiguous match to a single V gene segment. In an earlier analysis of 587 of the donors, a V segment was called functional when productive rearrangements were above 56.7%, and segregating when the standard deviation between donors exceeded 5%. A statistical classification framework was built to diagnose cytomegalovirus status from the catalog of TCR beta chain sequences. In a later analysis, TCR nucleotide sequences were compared against IMGT/GENE-DB human TR gene sequences so that V and J genes could be assigned. In a later analysis, CDR3 sequences and most-parsimonious VDJ recombination scenarios were assigned using the TCRdist pipeline. In a later analysis, each TCR beta chain was defined by its CDR3 amino acid sequence together with its V-gene family, and reads lacking a unique V-gene family were excluded. In a later analysis, fewer than 600 highly shared, low-generation-probability nucleotide sequences were removed to address suspected cross-contamination and a sequencing artifact. For each public chain, a later analysis derived a clonal expansion index from normalized ranks of inferred template counts within each repertoire. A later analysis computed generation probabilities with a VDJ recombination model fitted to out-of-frame rearrangements, and checked the results against IGoR. In a later analysis, hypergeometric tests were used to score TCR-TCR, TCR-HLA and TCR-CMV co-occurrence, with a repertoire-size bias correction applied to TCR pairs. False discovery rates were estimated in a later analysis by permuting HLA or CMV assignments 20 times. In a later analysis, co-occurring TCRs were grouped using DBSCAN, with TCRdist sequence similarity added in when clustering inside HLA-allele-positive subsets. Repertoires with fewer than 30,000 or more than 120,000 public chains were left out of co-occurrence clustering, as were about five repertoires with anomalous nucleotide sharing. TCRdb took this table from immuneACCESS and kept in-frame rearrangements with V and J called. Such tables lack part of the clones; where checked against another copy, unresolved V genes explain under half of the gap, and the rest is unexplained. The D gene and trimming were derived from the DNA, and the V and J assignments and clone size from that table. This sample comprises approximately 76,000 clones, over 65% of them detected only once. The ten largest clones add up to about 16% of the sample.

In its sample, this clone was seen once. Its specific antigen is unknown. Per-base quality was not reported, and no clone a single base away is much larger than it. Rearrangement joined TRBV7-2 to TRBJ1-2; 8 bases in the junction line up with TRBD1. The clonotype was recovered from a woman in her 40s in good health and CMV-seropositive. The specimen was PBMCs. The CDR3 corresponds to CASKQTGGGYTF. The bases read TGTGCCAGCAAACAAACAGGGGGAGGCTACACCTTC.